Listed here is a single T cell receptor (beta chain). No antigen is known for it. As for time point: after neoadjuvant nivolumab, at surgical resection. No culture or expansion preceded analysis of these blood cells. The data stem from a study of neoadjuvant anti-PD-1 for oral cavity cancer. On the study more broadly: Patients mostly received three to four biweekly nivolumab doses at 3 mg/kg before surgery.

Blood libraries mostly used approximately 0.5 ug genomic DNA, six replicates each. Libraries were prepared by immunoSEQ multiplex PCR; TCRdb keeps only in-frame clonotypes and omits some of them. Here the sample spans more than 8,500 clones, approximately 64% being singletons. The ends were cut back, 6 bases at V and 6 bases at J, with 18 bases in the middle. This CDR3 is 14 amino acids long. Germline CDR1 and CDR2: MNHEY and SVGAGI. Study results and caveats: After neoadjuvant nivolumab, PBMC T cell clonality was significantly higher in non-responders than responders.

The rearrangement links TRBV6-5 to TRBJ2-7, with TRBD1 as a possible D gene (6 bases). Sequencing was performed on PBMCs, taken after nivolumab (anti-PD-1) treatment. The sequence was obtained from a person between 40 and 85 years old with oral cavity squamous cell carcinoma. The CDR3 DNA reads TGTGCCAGCAGCCTCAGGGGAGTTTTCCTCGAGCAGTACTTC. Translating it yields CASSLRGVFLEQYF.